The source of this T cell receptor beta chain is a study of T-cell reconstitution after alpha-beta-depleted transplantation in children. Unique molecular identifiers were built into the TCRbeta library. MiXCR, applied by TCRdb to the PCR reads, yields one record per CDR3 protein. This table has about 610,000 distinct CDR3 sequences, 8% to 11% appearing once. This clonotype was observed at least ten times. In germline, CDR1 is SQVTM, CDR2 ANQGSEA. This CDR3 has 14 residues. The J segment lost 3 bases and the V segment lost 7 bases, leaving 8 bases of the junction unmatched. The sample here was PBMCs from the stem cell graft donor, taken from the stem cell graft. The gene calls are TRBV29-1 and TRBJ2-3, with 9 bases matching TRBD2. This clonotype was obtained from a human donor who donated a stem cell graft to a child with acute myeloid leukemia. The chain's CDR3 is CSGSAGGRTDTQYF. CDR3 nucleotide sequence: TGCAGCGGATCAGCGGGAGGCAGGACAGATACGCAGTATTTT.